This entry concerns a single TCR beta chain. Its antigen is not known. All trial patients relapsed after autologous stem cell transplantation. Clones were read by immunoSEQ multiplex PCR, and TCRdb kept only the in-frame ones, dropping some. The repertoire holds about 23,000 clones, with 80% as singletons. The data were obtained in a study of PD-1 blockade in classical Hodgkin lymphoma. Study-level information: Intravenous delivery of nivolumab at 3 mg/kg to patients occurred every 2 weeks.

Study findings and constraints: Partial responders and progressors had significantly lower baseline TCR diversity. The study found that TCR diversity rose significantly by C4D1 in CD4+ but not CD8+ cells. Reports described newly diagnosed patients as having lower baseline TCR diversity than healthy donors.

Germline-derived CDR1 and CDR2 are MNHNS and SASEGT. The CDR3 consists of 13 residues. The V and J ends lost 4 bases and 3 bases respectively, with 9 bases between them. The sample here was peripheral blood mononuclear cells (PBMCs), taken before the second cycle of nivolumab. The V call is TRBV6-1, the J call TRBJ1-2, with unresolved D. This TCR derives from a human donor with classical Hodgkin lymphoma. This CDR3 reads CASSVERDYGYTF. DNA of the CDR3: TGTGCCAGCAGTGTGGAAAGGGACTATGGCTACACCTTC.